What follows is one T cell receptor (beta chain) and its context. Its specificity is unknown. CDR1 SGHRS and CDR2 YFSETQ come from the germline V gene. CDR3 length: 15 amino acids. V lost 0 bases to trimming and J lost 6 bases; unmatched junction nucleotides: 5. PCR was performed a second time for about 7 to 12 cycles using a sample-barcoded 5' primer and a J-beta primer mix. Each cDNA molecule, via a template-switch adaptor with 12 random nucleotides, was tagged. TCRdb reanalysed the 5' RACE reads using MiXCR and keeps one entry per CDR3 protein. The sample consists of about 1.5 million distinct CDR3 sequences, approximately 43% of them appearing once. This sample stems from a study of blood T cells in healthy people across ages. Points from the study as a whole: Whereas aged donors had fewer naive CD4+ cells, long-lived donors had more of them and higher diversity. Diversity estimates drawn from one million T cells were deemed underestimates.

The sequencing sample was made of blood. This TCR derives from a woman younger than 35 in good health. The V gene is TRBV5-1, the J gene TRBJ2-1; TRBD2 matches at 8 bases. The CDR3 spells CASSLVAGGVNEQFF. The CDR3 region has the DNA TGCGCCAGCAGCTTGGTTGCGGGGGGCGTCAATGAGCAGTTCTTC. Supplemented by reference TRBV5-1 and TRBJ2-1, the full variable domain reads KAGVTQTPRYLIKTRGQQVTLSCSPISGHRSVSWYQQTPGQGLQFLFEYFSETQRNKGNFPGRFSGRQFSNSRSEMNVSTLELGDSALYLCASSLVAGGVNEQFFGPGTRLTVL.